Shown below are 9 T cell receptor beta chains from a single sample sequenced in a study of blood T cell repertoires in COVID-19. Measured with immunoSEQ multiplex PCR; TCRdb has only the in-frame clones, and not every one. The sample contains some 71,000 clones, 90% of which appear only once. Sample: peripheral blood. The receptors derive from a man in his forties or fifties with acute or convalescent COVID-19.

The rearrangement links TRBV14 to TRBJ2-2, with TRBD1 matching 8 bases. The CDR3 is 15 residues long. Trimming at V came to 4 bases and at J to 1 base, leaving 2 bases not matched to a gene. Looked up from germline, CDR1 is SGHDN and CDR2 is FVKESK. The CDR3 DNA sequence: TGTGCCAGCAGCCGGGACAGGAGGAACACCGGGGAGCTGTTTTTT. The encoded protein is CASSRDRRNTGELFF.

This chain uses TRBV27 with TRBJ1-2; 9 nucleotides line up with TRBD1. Germline CDR1 is MNHEY and CDR2 is SMNVEV (reference sequence). Germline trimming cut 0 bases from V and 4 bases from J; bases unmatched to any gene: 6. The CDR3 is 16 residues long. CDR3 region: CASSLSNNRGLYGYTF. The CDR3 DNA reads TGTGCCAGCAGTTTATCGAACAACAGGGGGCTCTATGGCTACACCTTC.

Points on this clone: The DNA is left out, because the CDR3 cannot be placed on it with certainty; the CDR3 is given as TCRdb lists it. The J gene is TRBJ1-1, the V gene TRBV12-5. The CDR3 is 17 residues long, ends included. CDR1 and CDR2 (germline): LGHNT, FRNRAP. This CDR3 reads CASGLGTGTGEGTEAFF.

The chain has TRBV19 and TRBJ1-2; 7 bases are shared with TRBD1. V dropped 1 base and J dropped 8; count of bases not matched to a gene: 7. Germline CDR1 LNHDA, CDR2 SQIVND (reference sequence). The CDR3 runs 14 residues. CDR3 amino acids: CASSIGDRVRGYTF. CDR3 in DNA: TGTGCCAGTAGTATAGGTGACAGGGTGCGCGGCTACACCTTC.

The chain is built from TRBV5-4 and TRBJ2-1, with 9 bases aligning to TRBD2. V trimming: 4 bases; J trimming: 6 bases; junction bases outside the gene matches: 5. CDR1 is SGHNT, CDR2 YYREEE, per germline (reference sequence). The CDR3 covers 14 residues. CDR3 nucleotide sequence: TGTGCCAGCAGCGCCGGGACTAGCCCCAATGAGCAGTTCTTC. It yields the protein CASSAGTSPNEQFF.

The genes are TRBV7-6 and TRBJ2-1; 10 positions agree with TRBD2. Germline-derived CDR1 and CDR2 are SGHVS and FNYEAQ. V gave up 2 bases and J gave up 3 bases; unmatched junction bases: 7. The CDR3 covers 17 residues. CDR3 region: CASSLRASGSLYNEQFF. In DNA, the CDR3 is TGTGCCAGCAGCTTACGGGCTAGCGGGAGCCTCTACAATGAGCAGTTCTTC.

This rearrangement joins TRBV27 to TRBJ1-5; 7 bases are shared with TRBD1. J was trimmed by 1 base and V by 7 bases; bases with no gene match: 4. Germline V gene sequence: CDR1 MNHEY, CDR2 SMNVEV (reference sequence). This CDR3 contains 14 residues. The CDR3 region is CASNIRGSNQPQHF. CDR3 bases: TGTGCCAGCAATATCAGGGGGAGCAATCAGCCCCAGCATTTT.

The chain combines TRBV25-1 with TRBJ2-7; D not resolved. Germline values: CDR1 MGHDK, CDR2 SYGVNS. V lost 0 bases and J lost 0, with 12 bases in between. This CDR3 comprises 16 residues. The CDR3 bases are TGTGCCAGCAGTGAATACCCCCCGAGGAGCTCCTACGAGCAGTACTTC. Its translation: CASSEYPPRSSYEQYF.

This clone came up once. This sequence joins TRBV5-1 and TRBJ2-1; tentative D call: TRBD2 (5 bases). The CDR3 has 12 amino acids. V was cut by 5 bases and J by 7 bases, with 10 bases left in between. Germline values: CDR1 SGHRS, CDR2 YFSETQ. This CDR3 reads CASSLTRNEQFF. DNA of the CDR3: TGCGCCAGCAGTTTAACTAGGAATGAGCAGTTCTTC.